These 16 T cell receptor beta chains were sequenced from one sample in a study of blood T cell repertoires in COVID-19. Method: immunoSEQ multiplex PCR; TCRdb's copy keeps in-frame clones and lacks some. The sample has around 250,000 clones; 84% are singletons. The sample taken for sequencing was PBMCs or T cells enriched from blood (not recorded which). These TCRs come from a young man with acute COVID-19.

V is TRBV5-4 and J is TRBJ2-3, with TRBD1 identical over 7 bases. The germline CDR1 and CDR2 sequences are SGHNT and YYREEE (reference sequence). The CDR3 spans 14 residues. J was trimmed by 9 bases and V by 2 bases; bases with no gene match: 9. DNA for the CDR3: TGTGCCAGCAGCTTCATAACAGGGGCCGCGACGCAGTATTTT. As protein: CASSFITGAATQYF.

This chain uses TRBV9 with TRBJ1-5, with D unclear. V dropped 0 bases and J dropped 0 bases, with 7 bases sitting between them. Per the germline V gene, CDR1 is SGDLS and CDR2 is YYNGEE. This CDR3 is built from 15 residues. Here the CDR3 reads CASSVGVNSNQPQHF. CDR3 DNA: TGTGCCAGCAGCGTAGGAGTTAATAGCAATCAGCCCCAGCATTTT.

CDR3 DNA: TGTGCCACCAGCAGGGGTCCTACAGGGGGTCTTGGAAACACCATATATTTT. Protein sequence: CATSRGPTGGLGNTIYF. The chain is built from TRBV15 and TRBJ1-3, with 8 positions matching TRBD1. This CDR3 has 17 amino acids. Germline lookup yields CDR1 LNHNV and CDR2 YYDKDF (reference sequence). Trimming removed 3 bases from V and 3 bases from J; junction bases left unmatched: 10.

At least ten counts were recorded for this clone. This chain connects TRBV7-9 to TRBJ1-3; D remains unclear. CDR3 length equals 16 residues. Germline CDR1 reads SEHNR; CDR2 reads FQNEAQ (reference sequence). V was trimmed by 7 bases and J by 0 bases, leaving 16 bases between them. CDR3: CASTLAGTYSGNTIYF. CDR3 coding DNA: TGTGCCAGCACCCTAGCGGGAACGTACTCTGGAAACACCATATATTTT.

For this clone: Other DNA variants within this sample encode the same CDR3. The genes are TRBV5-4 and TRBJ1-5; perhaps TRBD1 as D (6 bases). Trimming pared 3 bases from V and 3 bases from J, leaving 10 bases between. CDR1 is SGHNT and CDR2 is YYREEE in the germline V gene (reference sequence). This CDR3 is built from 14 residues. In DNA, the CDR3 is TGTGCCAGCAGCTCCAGGGGCTCCAATCAGCCCCAGCATTTT. Translation: CASSSRGSNQPQHF.

V usage is TRBV11-2 and J usage is TRBJ1-2; the D gene is possibly TRBD1 (6 bases). The CDR3 totals 14 residues. V dropped 4 bases and J dropped 4 bases, with 13 bases sitting between them. Germline V lookup: CDR1 SGHAT, CDR2 FQNNGV. The CDR3 loop is CASSSGGGPYGYTF. The CDR3 DNA follows: TGTGCCAGCAGCTCCGGCGGGGGGCCCTATGGCTACACCTTC.

J is TRBJ1-6 and V is TRBV9; 7 bases match TRBD1. The CDR3 runs 16 residues. V was clipped by 1 base and J by 10 bases; unmatched bases: 11. Germline-derived CDR1 and CDR2 are SGDLS and YYNGEE. The DNA of the CDR3 is TGTGCCAGCAGCGTACAGGCAGGGGGATTAGGGTCACCCCTCCACTTT. It encodes CASSVQAGGLGSPLHF.

J is TRBJ2-1 and V is TRBV24-1, with 7 bases identical to TRBD1. The CDR3 covers 16 residues. Trimming took 3 bases from V and 5 from J; bases not matched to a gene: 9. CDR1 and CDR2 (germline): KGHDR, SFDVKD. Here the CDR3 DNA reads TGTGCCACCAGTGATACCCCGGGACAGAACAACAATGAGCAGTTCTTC. It yields the protein CATSDTPGQNNNEQFF.

The chain links TRBV7-6 to TRBJ1-5, with 9 bases identical to TRBD1. This CDR3 is built from 16 residues. Trimming at V came to 3 bases and at J to 6 bases, leaving 9 bases not matched to a gene. Germline CDR1 and CDR2: SGHVS and FNYEAQ. CDR3 bases: TGTGCCAGCAGCTTGGGGACAGGGAAAGGAGGTCAGCCCCAGCATTTT. This codes for CASSLGTGKGGQPQHF.

The chain carries TRBV18 and TRBJ2-5, with D unclear. This CDR3 has 14 residues. Germline V lookup: CDR1 KGHSH, CDR2 LQKENI. V was pared by 0 bases and J by 4 bases, with 9 bases between. The CDR3 sequence is CASSPPNSIETQYF. In DNA, the CDR3 is TGTGCCAGCTCACCACCGAATAGTATAGAGACCCAGTACTTC.

CDR3: CAWSVLQAGGYTF. The CDR3 DNA is TGTGCCTGGAGTGTACTTCAGGCGGGCGGCTACACCTTC. The rearrangement links TRBV30 to TRBJ1-2; D is ambiguous. Germline V CDR1 and CDR2: GTSNPN, SVGIG (reference sequence). The CDR3 is made up of 13 amino acids. V was clipped by 0 bases and J by 8 bases, with 13 bases between them.

This chain links TRBV6-5 with TRBJ1-1; possible D gene TRBD1, 5 bases. Germline V lookup: CDR1 MNHEY, CDR2 SVGAGI. This CDR3 contains 15 residues. V was pared by 2 bases and J by 0 bases, with 10 bases between. CDR3 sequence: CASSYRGSVNTEAFF. For the CDR3, the DNA is TGTGCCAGCAGTTACAGGGGCAGCGTGAACACTGAAGCTTTCTTT.

The chain couples TRBV7-9 to TRBJ1-4; D not resolved. CDR3 length: 11 amino acids. Germline lookup yields CDR1 SEHNR and CDR2 FQNEAQ (reference sequence). Trimming took 5 bases from V and 8 from J, leaving 6 bases between them. As DNA, the CDR3 is TGTGCCAGCAGCCCGGAGGAAAAACTGTTTTTT. Its translation is CASSPEEKLFF.

This clone showed up many times. This sequence joins TRBV5-6 and TRBJ2-1; 8 bases align to TRBD2. Per the germline V gene, CDR1 is SGHDT and CDR2 is YYEEEE. The ends lost 3 bases at V and 7 bases at J; junction bases unmatched: 9. This CDR3 comprises 15 residues. The CDR3 region is CASSSPAGGDNEQFF. The CDR3 DNA is TGTGCCAGCAGCTCCCCCGCGGGGGGTGATAATGAGCAGTTCTTC.

For the CDR3, the DNA is TGTGCCAGCAGCTTACAAGCAGGTGGAACAGATACGCAGTATTTT. Its translation is CASSLQAGGTDTQYF. The chain carries TRBV7-3 and TRBJ2-3; D is uncertain. CDR3 size: 15 residues. Germline assignment: CDR1 SGHTA and CDR2 FQGTGA. Trimming removed 2 bases at V and 3 bases at J, with 12 bases between. Using reference TRBV7-3 and TRBJ2-3 for the parts outside the CDR3, the full variable domain is GAGVSQTPSNKVTEKGKYVELRCDPISGHTALYWYRQSLGQGPEFLIYFQGTGAADDSGLPNDRFFAVRPEGSVSTLKIQRTERGDSAVYLCASSLQAGGTDTQYFGPGTRLTVL.

There are a few counts of this clone. This chain links TRBV7-8 with TRBJ2-6, with D possibly TRBD2 on 6 matching bases. CDR3 length: 16 amino acids. Germline V lookup: CDR1 SGHVS, CDR2 FQNEAQ. Trimming pared 5 bases from V and 4 bases from J, leaving 15 bases between. As DNA, the CDR3 is TGTGCCAGCAGCCTAAGTAGCGGAGCCGGGGCCAACGTCCTGACTTTC. It yields the protein CASSLSSGAGANVLTF.